A selection of T cell receptor beta chains follows, all from one sample in a study of T cell clusters in autoimmune cytopenias. TCRdb reprocessed the multiplex PCR reads, with one entry per CDR3 protein and no DNA. In all, the sample yields about 5,000 distinct CDR3 sequences. The data were also submitted as part of a second study, on T cell repertoires in aging, cancer and after chemotherapy.

Sequenced: peripheral blood. These receptors were taken from a human donor in good health. Each CDR3 is given with its conserved first and last residue. The order of the fields is V gene, clone size, J gene, CDR3 protein. The listing skips clone size in some rows; elsewhere it reads once, few, many or a size class.

v_call: TRBV6-1; clone_size: .; j_call: TRBJ2-3; cdr3_aa: CASGRRASTDTQYF
v_call: TRBV5-5; clone_size: .; j_call: TRBJ1-1; cdr3_aa: CASSSGDQVRTEAFF
v_call: TRBV30; clone_size: medium-sized; j_call: TRBJ1-2; cdr3_aa: CAGTTRDGYTF
v_call: TRBV12-3/TRBV12-4; clone_size: .; j_call: TRBJ2-3; cdr3_aa: CASSDSTSGGADTQYF
v_call: TRBV24-1; clone_size: .; j_call: TRBJ2-1; cdr3_aa: CATSEDGSSEQFF
v_call: TRBV30; clone_size: medium-sized; j_call: TRBJ1-6; cdr3_aa: CAWSNGIGGNSPLHF
v_call: TRBV29-1; clone_size: medium-sized; j_call: TRBJ2-1; cdr3_aa: CSVVLLSSYNEQFF
v_call: TRBV14; clone_size: .; j_call: TRBJ2-5; cdr3_aa: CASSQGPTGQETQYF
v_call: TRBV20-1; clone_size: .; j_call: TRBJ2-3; cdr3_aa: CSAKEGTEDTQYF
v_call: TRBV20-1; clone_size: .; j_call: TRBJ2-2; cdr3_aa: CSTRGGLSDRGELFF
v_call: TRBV6-1; clone_size: medium-sized; j_call: TRBJ2-7; cdr3_aa: CASSEGTGGSEQYF
v_call: TRBV12-3/TRBV12-4; clone_size: .; j_call: TRBJ1-1; cdr3_aa: CASSFSGGENEAFF
v_call: TRBV27; clone_size: .; j_call: TRBJ1-1; cdr3_aa: CASSLGTASEAFF
v_call: TRBV19; clone_size: medium-sized; j_call: TRBJ2-7; cdr3_aa: CASSMLAGGYEQYF
v_call: TRBV11-2; clone_size: .; j_call: TRBJ2-3; cdr3_aa: CASKLTGGANTQYF
v_call: TRBV29-1; clone_size: medium-sized; j_call: TRBJ2-7; cdr3_aa: CSVAGGTVTYEQYF
v_call: TRBV6-1; clone_size: .; j_call: TRBJ2-1; cdr3_aa: CASRGTGGTNEQFF
v_call: TRBV11-2; clone_size: medium-sized; j_call: TRBJ2-1; cdr3_aa: CASGPAGAYNEQFF
v_call: TRBV6-4; clone_size: .; j_call: TRBJ2-3; cdr3_aa: CASSDTGDSGDTQYF
v_call: TRBV24-1; clone_size: .; j_call: TRBJ2-5; cdr3_aa: CATSDPGLAGGRGETQYF
v_call: TRBV10-3; clone_size: medium-sized; j_call: TRBJ2-3; cdr3_aa: CAIRPGLSHTDTQYF
v_call: TRBV5-4; clone_size: medium-sized; j_call: TRBJ1-5; cdr3_aa: CASSPDRGQPQHF
v_call: TRBV7-6; clone_size: .; j_call: TRBJ1-3; cdr3_aa: CASSLGPGTGVSGSGNTIYF
v_call: TRBV24-1; clone_size: medium-sized; j_call: TRBJ2-2; cdr3_aa: CATSTVGGRTGELFF
v_call: TRBV6-5; clone_size: medium-sized; j_call: TRBJ2-7; cdr3_aa: CASKGGPSYEQYF
v_call: TRBV30; clone_size: medium-sized; j_call: TRBJ1-5; cdr3_aa: CAWSDGTGLNQPQHF